What follows are 31 T cell receptor beta chains derived from one specimen sequenced in a study of graft-versus-host responses after intestinal transplantation. Their antigens remain unidentified. Using immunoSEQ multiplex PCR, the repertoire was profiled, and TCRdb retains in-frame clones only, with some absent. The repertoire includes some 100,000 clones, 92% of them detected once, and about 0.072% sits in the top ten. The sample was unstimulated CD8+ T cells sorted from spleen or lymph node cells, taken before transplant. These receptors were obtained from a human donor who was the organ donor for an intestinal transplant.

This clone was observed a few times. The chain is built from TRBV5-4 and TRBJ1-1, with D unclear. CDR3 length: 13 residues. Germline V gene data show CDR1 as SGHNT and CDR2 as YYREEE (reference sequence). Deletions cut 4 bases from V and 0 bases from J, with 7 bases between. This CDR3 reads CASSLRLNTEAFF. The CDR3 nucleotides read TGTGCCAGCAGCCTACGTCTGAACACTGAAGCTTTCTTT.

The chain has TRBV7-6 and TRBJ1-4, with TRBD1 as a possible D gene (5 bases). CDR1 is SGHVS and CDR2 is FNYEAQ in the germline V gene. The CDR3 is 14 amino acids. Between the trimmed V and J ends, which lost 5 bases and 5 bases, there was a span of 12 bases. The CDR3 DNA reads as TGTGCCAGCAGCCCCAGCGGGGGAAATGAAAAACTGTTTTTT. Residues: CASSPSGGNEKLFF. The full variable domain, its missing parts supplied by reference TRBV7-6 and TRBJ1-4, is GAGVSQSPRYKVTKRGQDVALRCDPISGHVSLYWYRQALGQGPEFLTYFNYEAQQDKSGLPNDRFSAERPEGSISTLTIQRTEQRDSAMYRCASSPSGGNEKLFFGSGTQLSVL.

The chain couples TRBV7-8 to TRBJ2-3, with D possibly matching TRBD2 (7 bases). V was cut by 3 bases and J by 7 bases, with 20 bases left in between. The CDR3 runs to 16 residues. The germline gives CDR1 SGHVS, CDR2 FQNEAQ. The DNA for the CDR3 is TGTGCCAGCAGCTTCCTCCTGGCGGGGGCGGGGTATACGCAGTATTTT. Its translation is CASSFLLAGAGYTQYF.

The chain couples TRBV19 to TRBJ1-3; D is perhaps TRBD1 (6 bases). The V gene's germline CDR1 is LNHDA and CDR2 SQIVND (reference sequence). The CDR3 sequence is 14 residues long. V lost 6 bases and J lost 3, with 12 bases in between. CDR3 in amino acids: CASSRTALGNTIYF. Here the CDR3 DNA reads TGTGCCAGTAGCCGGACAGCCCTTGGAAACACCATATATTTT.

The chain has TRBV5-1 and TRBJ2-3; unclear D gene. The V end lost 4 bases, the J end lost 4 bases, and 25 bases lay between the germline ends. This CDR3 is 18 amino acids long. Germline lookup yields CDR1 SGHRS and CDR2 YFSETQ. The CDR3 sequence is CASSAHWVEFVSSDTQYF. The CDR3, as DNA: TGCGCCAGCAGCGCCCATTGGGTGGAGTTCGTTTCTTCAGATACGCAGTATTTT. The complete variable domain, with remaining parts taken from reference TRBV5-1 and TRBJ2-3, reads KAGVTQTPRYLIKTRGQQVTLSCSPISGHRSVSWYQQTPGQGLQFLFEYFSETQRNKGNFPGRFSGRQFSNSRSEMNVSTLELGDSALYLCASSAHWVEFVSSDTQYFGPGTRLTVL.

This sequence joins TRBV7-2 and TRBJ1-1; 11 bases fit TRBD1. V gave up 6 bases and J gave up 7 bases; unmatched junction bases: 7. Germline V lookup: CDR1 SGHTA, CDR2 FQGNSA. The length of the CDR3 is 14 residues. The CDR3 region is CASRTDRGLGEAFF. In nucleotides, the CDR3 is TGTGCCAGCAGGACGGACAGGGGGCTGGGTGAAGCTTTCTTT.

This sequence joins TRBV5-1 and TRBJ2-7; 11 bases are a match to TRBD2. The junction had 9 bases not matched to a gene; V was cut back by 5 bases and J by 2 bases. This CDR3 is 16 amino acids long. Germline-derived CDR1 and CDR2 are SGHRS and YFSETQ. The CDR3 DNA reads as TGCGCCAGCAGGGTGGCTAGCGGGGGGCAACCCTACGAGCAGTACTTC. Protein product: CASRVASGGQPYEQYF.

The chain employs TRBV18 and TRBJ1-2; TRBD1 agrees at 7 bases. The CDR3 sequence is 14 residues long. V shed 5 bases and J 3 bases; nucleotides not matched to a gene: 6. Looked up from germline, CDR1 is KGHSH and CDR2 is LQKENI. CDR3 loop: CASSYGQDHYGYTF. DNA for the CDR3: TGTGCCAGCTCATATGGACAGGATCACTATGGCTACACCTTC.

The chain has TRBV6-5 and TRBJ2-7; 7 bases match TRBD1. V gave up 3 bases and J gave up 8 bases; unmatched junction bases: 10. The germline gives CDR1 MNHEY, CDR2 SVGAGI. This CDR3 has 14 residues. The CDR3 region is CASSYDREPWKQYF. The CDR3 region has the DNA TGTGCCAGCAGTTATGACAGGGAGCCTTGGAAGCAGTACTTC.

V is TRBV2 and J is TRBJ2-5, with 7 bases aligning to TRBD2. Unmatched junction bases numbered 13, after V lost 10 bases and J lost 5 bases. The CDR3 runs to 14 residues. Germline CDR1 SNHLY, CDR2 FYNNEI. The CDR3 protein is CAKRRRGVGETQYF. The CDR3 nucleotides are TGTGCCAAACGGAGACGGGGGGTCGGGGAGACCCAGTACTTC.

The chain uses TRBV4-1 and TRBJ1-5; TRBD1 aligns across 7 bases. The trim removed 0 bases at V and 5 bases at J, leaving 4 bases unmatched. The CDR3 sequence is 15 residues long. The germline V gene encodes CDR1 MGHRA and CDR2 YSYEKL. DNA of the CDR3: TGCGCCAGCAGCCAAGACGGGACAGCAGATCAGCCCCAGCATTTT. Translated: CASSQDGTADQPQHF.

The chain is built from TRBV2 and TRBJ2-1; 8 nucleotides align to TRBD2. V shed 2 bases and J 1 base; nucleotides not matched to a gene: 1. The CDR3 is 15 amino acids. Germline V gene sequence: CDR1 SNHLY, CDR2 FYNNEI. CDR3 coding DNA: TGTGCCAGCAGTGAAACGGGAGGGTCCTACAATGAGCAGTTCTTC. This sequence encodes CASSETGGSYNEQFF.

This sequence joins TRBV27 and TRBJ2-1; 7 nucleotides align to TRBD2. This CDR3 contains 16 residues. With 7 bases clipped from V and 4 bases from J, the junction kept 13 bases outside the gene matches. CDR1 and CDR2 (germline): MNHEY, SMNVEV (reference sequence). The CDR3 loop is CASKRLAGVGYNEQFF. The CDR3 nucleotides are TGTGCCAGCAAGAGGTTGGCGGGAGTTGGGTACAATGAGCAGTTCTTC.

The chain joins TRBV7-6 to TRBJ2-7, with 7 bases identical to TRBD2. Unmatched junction bases numbered 9, after V lost 1 base and J lost 3 bases. Germline V CDR1 and CDR2: SGHVS, FNYEAQ. The CDR3 contains 16 residues. The CDR3 nucleotides read TGTGCCAGCAGCTTAGATTCAGGGACTACCTTCTACGAGCAGTACTTC. Amino acid sequence: CASSLDSGTTFYEQYF.

A note on this clone: Other DNA variants within this sample encode the same CDR3. CDR3: CASSLTGELFF. The DNA for the CDR3 is TGTGCCAGTTCCCTAACCGGGGAGCTGTTTTTT. The gene calls are TRBV25-1 and TRBJ2-2; D unresolved. This CDR3 is built from 11 residues. The germline V gene has CDR1 MGHDK and CDR2 SYGVNS. Trimming pared 9 bases from V and 5 bases from J, leaving 7 bases between. Full variable domain (outside the CDR3, taken from reference TRBV25-1 and TRBJ2-2): EADIYQTPRYLVIGTGKKITLECSQTMGHDKMYWYQQDPGMELHLIHYSYGVNSTEKGDLSSESTVSRIRTEHFPLTLESARPSHTSQYLCASSLTGELFFGEGSRLTVL.

The chain is built from TRBV10-1 and TRBJ2-5, with 13 bases aligning to TRBD2. The J call may be in error: the DNA end matches TRBJ2-7 better. This CDR3 region has 15 residues. Per germline, CDR1 WNHNN and CDR2 SYGVQD (reference sequence). The CDR3, as DNA: TGCGCCAGCAGAACTAGCGGGGGGGAGTCCTACGAGCAGTACTTC. The encoded protein is CASRTSGGESYEQYF.

The chain combines TRBV6-5 with TRBJ2-7; 11 bases are a match to TRBD2. The DNA end is more similar to TRBJ2-1, so the J call may be wrong. The germline CDR1 and CDR2 sequences are MNHEY and SVGAGI. The CDR3 covers 16 residues. CDR3 nucleotide sequence: TGTGCCAGCAGTTACTCACTAGCGGGAGCCCCCAATGAGCAGTTCTTC. Translating gives CASSYSLAGAPNEQFF.

J is TRBJ2-7 and V is TRBV5-5; TRBD1 agrees at 8 bases. CDR1 is SGHKS and CDR2 is YYEKEE in the germline V gene (reference sequence). This CDR3 spans 14 amino acids. Trimming took 0 bases from V and 4 from J; bases not matched to a gene: 3. CDR3 loop: CASSLVGQVYEQYF. Here the CDR3 DNA reads TGTGCCAGCAGCTTGGTGGGACAGGTTTACGAGCAGTACTTC.

The rearrangement links TRBV7-9 to TRBJ1-2; D may be TRBD1 (6 bases). The CDR3 is made up of 13 amino acids. Trimming stripped 5 bases from V and 8 bases from J, with 15 bases between. Germline-derived CDR1 and CDR2 are SEHNR and FQNEAQ (reference sequence). CDR3 DNA sequence: TGTGCCAGCAGCCACCCGAACAGGGAAGGCTACACCTTC. This sequence encodes CASSHPNREGYTF.

This chain links TRBV13 with TRBJ2-2; tentative D call: TRBD1 (6 bases). This CDR3 is built from 16 residues. From germline, CDR1 is PRHDT and CDR2 FYEKMQ (reference sequence). The ends were cut back, 6 bases at V and 7 bases at J, with 21 bases in the middle. The CDR3 sequence is CASRTIHGQTLGELFF. CDR3 in DNA: TGTGCCAGCAGAACGATCCACGGACAGACCCTCGGGGAGCTGTTTTTT.

This clone occurred once. The gene calls are TRBV13 and TRBJ1-4; D not certain. The CDR3 sequence is 12 residues long. V dropped 6 bases and J dropped 16 bases, with 18 bases sitting between them. Germline V gives CDR1 PRHDT, CDR2 FYEKMQ (reference sequence). CDR3 bases: TGTGCCAGCAGATCAAAACGGGGTGAGGCGTTTTTT. It codes for CASRSKRGEAFF.

The sample holds a few counts of this clone. J is TRBJ2-7 and V is TRBV4-2; 11 nucleotides match TRBD2. Germline V CDR1 and CDR2: LGHNA, YNFKEQ. Losses at the gene ends were 2 bases for V and 7 bases for J; bases not matched to a gene: 7. This CDR3 spans 15 amino acids. In DNA, the CDR3 is TGTGCCAGCAGCCAACCCTTAGCGGGGGGGCAAGAGCAGTACTTC. Its translation: CASSQPLAGGQEQYF.

This clone came up once. J is TRBJ2-1 and V is TRBV11-2; 9 bases fit TRBD2. The CDR3 runs to 13 residues. V lost 10 bases to trimming and J lost 7 bases; unmatched junction nucleotides: 8. In germline, CDR1 is SGHAT, CDR2 FQNNGV. CDR3 sequence (DNA): TGTGCCATATCGGTAGCGGGAGTAAATGAGCAGTTCTTC. This translates into CAISVAGVNEQFF.

The rearrangement uses TRBV11-2 and TRBJ2-5; D perhaps matches TRBD1 (5 bases). Germline V CDR1 and CDR2: SGHAT, FQNNGV. This CDR3 spans 14 amino acids. The germline V and J ends were trimmed by 5 bases and 5 bases, with 15 bases remaining between them. CDR3 sequence: CASSPVQGRETQYF. The CDR3 coding sequence is TGTGCCAGCAGCCCAGTCCAGGGCAGGGAGACCCAGTACTTC.

This chain uses TRBV10-2 with TRBJ1-2; the D is unclear. CDR3 size: 12 residues. The V and J ends lost 8 bases and 8 bases respectively, with 15 bases between them. CDR1 and CDR2 (germline): WSHSY, SAAADI. CDR3 amino acids: CASSEGPRGYTF. CDR3 nucleotides: TGCGCCAGCTCTGAGGGTCCTAGGGGCTACACCTTC.

The CDR3 DNA reads as TGTGCCAGTAGTTTAACTAGCGATGCCTACGAGCAGTACTTC. This codes for CASSLTSDAYEQYF. The chain employs TRBV19 and TRBJ2-7; TRBD2 matches at 7 bases. V trimming: 5 bases; J trimming: 2 bases; junction bases outside the gene matches: 6. This CDR3 is built from 14 residues. The V gene's germline CDR1 is LNHDA and CDR2 SQIVND (reference sequence).

The gene calls are TRBV13 and TRBJ2-7, with TRBD1 matching over 8 bases. The CDR3 consists of 14 residues. V was pared by 4 bases and J by 3 bases, with 5 bases of the junction left unmatched. In germline, CDR1 is PRHDT, CDR2 FYEKMQ (reference sequence). CDR3 in amino acids: CASSSRDRSYEQYF. The CDR3 bases are TGTGCCAGCAGCTCCCGGGACAGGAGCTACGAGCAGTACTTC.

The V and J genes are TRBV29-1 and TRBJ2-6, with D uncertain. Trimming shortened V by 6 bases and J by 0 bases, and 9 bases separated the two germline ends. This CDR3 spans 14 amino acids. The germline V gene has CDR1 SQVTM and CDR2 ANQGSEA. As DNA, the CDR3 is TGCAGCGTCGACAATCCCTCTGGGGCCAACGTCCTGACTTTC. Translation: CSVDNPSGANVLTF.

The V call is TRBV7-8, the J call TRBJ2-5; 9 nucleotides match TRBD2. V lost 2 bases, J lost 5 bases, and 9 bases stayed unmatched. Per germline, CDR1 SGHVS and CDR2 FQNEAQ. This CDR3 is built from 16 residues. The DNA of the CDR3 is TGTGCCAGCAGCTTAAGAGCGGGGGGAATCCAGGAGACCCAGTACTTC. This sequence encodes CASSLRAGGIQETQYF.

The chain employs TRBV10-3 and TRBJ2-3, with D maybe TRBD1 (5 bases). This CDR3 has 13 amino acids. V lost 7 bases, J lost 4 bases, and 12 bases lay in between. CDR1 is ENHRY, CDR2 SYGVKD, per germline. CDR3 sequence reads: CAINGAGPDTQYF. CDR3 bases: TGTGCCATCAATGGGGCAGGGCCAGATACGCAGTATTTT.

The count of this clone is one. Other nucleotide sequences from this sample produce the same CDR3. CDR3 nucleotide sequence: TGTGCCAGTAGTATATTTTCGAAGGACAGGGAACCTACTCGGTGGCCCCAGCATTTT. The encoded protein is CASSIFSKDREPTRWPQHF. This chain links TRBV19 with TRBJ1-5; 8 positions agree with TRBD1. Germline trimming cut 2 bases from V and 9 bases from J; bases unmatched to any gene: 21. CDR1 and CDR2 (germline): LNHDA, SQIVND (reference sequence). The CDR3 loop spans 19 amino acids. The variable domain in full, completed from reference TRBV19 and TRBJ1-5, reads DGGITQSPKYLFRKEGQNVTLSCEQNLNHDAMYWYRQDPGQGLRLIYYSQIVNDFQKGDIAEGYSVSREKKESFPLTVTSAQKNPTAFYLCASSIFSKDREPTRWPQHFGDGTRLSIL.